This T cell receptor (beta chain) comes out of a study of beta chain features in type 1 diabetes. Overall study results and limits: People with Type 1 diabetes carried modestly yet significantly shorter TCRB CDR3s in all four CD4+ subsets. Researchers could not determine here whether HLA type influences TCRB rearrangement. Reduced insertions and increased deletions marked VDJ junctions in type 1 diabetes patients.

Germline V gene sequence: CDR1 SQVTM, CDR2 ANQGSEA. Trimming shortened V by 0 bases and J by 0 bases, and 9 bases separated the two germline ends. The CDR3 consists of 14 residues. The study reverse transcribed the entire isolated RNA, so it sequenced expressed TCRB transcripts. Some clones are missing from TCRdb's copy, which holds only in-frame ones; the method was immunoSEQ multiplex PCR. The table shows 500,000 to 850,000 clones, with more than 13% occurring only once. About this clone itself: Antigen unknown.

The source material was naive CD4+ T cells from blood. The chain combines TRBV29-1 with TRBJ2-7; D gene uncertain. The TCR originated in a man between 18 and 29 years old with type 1 diabetes. The CDR3 DNA is TGCAGCGTTGAAGATCTGGACGGCTCCTACGAGCAGTACTTC. Its translation is CSVEDLDGSYEQYF.